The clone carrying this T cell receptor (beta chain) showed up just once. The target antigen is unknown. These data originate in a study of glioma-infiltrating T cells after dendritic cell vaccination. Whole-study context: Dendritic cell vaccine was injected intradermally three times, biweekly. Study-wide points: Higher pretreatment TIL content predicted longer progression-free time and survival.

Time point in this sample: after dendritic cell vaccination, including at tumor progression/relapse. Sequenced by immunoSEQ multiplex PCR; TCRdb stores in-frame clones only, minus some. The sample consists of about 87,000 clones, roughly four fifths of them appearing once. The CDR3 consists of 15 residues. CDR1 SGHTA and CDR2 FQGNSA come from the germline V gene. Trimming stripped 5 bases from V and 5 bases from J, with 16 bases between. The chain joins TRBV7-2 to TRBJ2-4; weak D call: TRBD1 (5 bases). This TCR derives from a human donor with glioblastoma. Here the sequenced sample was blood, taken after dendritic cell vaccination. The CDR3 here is CASSRAWGQENIQYF. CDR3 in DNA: TGTGCCAGCAGCCGAGCGTGGGGCCAGGAAAACATTCAGTACTTC.